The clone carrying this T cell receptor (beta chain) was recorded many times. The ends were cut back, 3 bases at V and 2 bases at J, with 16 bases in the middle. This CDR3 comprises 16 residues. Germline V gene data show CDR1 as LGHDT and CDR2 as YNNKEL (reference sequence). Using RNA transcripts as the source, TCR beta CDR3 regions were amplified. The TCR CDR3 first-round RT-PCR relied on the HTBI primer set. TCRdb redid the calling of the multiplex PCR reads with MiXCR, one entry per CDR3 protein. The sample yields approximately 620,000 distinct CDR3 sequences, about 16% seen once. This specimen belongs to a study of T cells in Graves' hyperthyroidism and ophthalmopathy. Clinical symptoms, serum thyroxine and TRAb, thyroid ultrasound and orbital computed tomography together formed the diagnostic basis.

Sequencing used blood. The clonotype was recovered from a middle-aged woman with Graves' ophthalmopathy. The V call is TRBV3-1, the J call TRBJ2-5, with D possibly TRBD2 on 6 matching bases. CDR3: CASSQGRLSLQETQYF. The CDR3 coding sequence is TGTGCCAGCAGCCAGGGGAGGCTATCACTTCAAGAGACCCAGTACTTC.